The 19 T cell receptor beta chains listed next were all sequenced from one sample in a study of T-cell reconstitution after alpha-beta-depleted transplantation in children. Preparation of the TCRbeta library used unique molecular identifiers. TCRdb processed the PCR reads anew with MiXCR; each CDR3 protein has one entry. The data hold about 360,000 distinct CDR3 sequences, with about an eighth observed a single time. Specimen: PBMCs, collected from the stem cell graft. The source of these receptors is a human donor who donated a stem cell graft to a child with Fanconi anemia.

The V call is TRBV2, the J call TRBJ1-5, with TRBD1 matching over 10 bases. Germline-derived CDR1 and CDR2 are SNHLY and FYNNEI. The length of the CDR3 is 17 residues. With 2 bases clipped from V and 3 bases from J, the junction kept 7 bases outside the gene matches. This chain's CDR3 is CASSEPWTGGINQPQHF. CDR3 sequence (DNA): TGTGCCAGCAGTGAACCCTGGACAGGGGGGATCAATCAGCCCCAGCATTTT.

At least ten counts were recorded for this clonotype. CDR3 coding DNA: TGTGCCAGCAGCCGGAGTGAGGGGTCAAACATTCAGTACTTC. Encoded protein: CASSRSEGSNIQYF. The J gene is TRBJ2-4, the V gene TRBV7-2; D is tentatively TRBD1 or TRBD2 (5 bases each). With 5 bases removed from V and 6 bases from J, the gap between germline ends came to 14 bases. Per the germline V gene, CDR1 is SGHTA and CDR2 is FQGNSA. This CDR3 contains 14 residues.

This clonotype was observed a handful of times. This rearrangement joins TRBV6-5 to TRBJ1-5, with D unclear. The V end lost 8 bases, the J end lost 3 bases, and 14 bases lay between the germline ends. Germline CDR1 is MNHEY and CDR2 is SVGAGI. CDR3 length: 14 amino acids. CDR3 sequence: CASGPGEINQPQHF. In DNA, the CDR3 is TGTGCCAGCGGGCCAGGTGAAATCAATCAGCCCCAGCATTTT.

The rearrangement joins TRBV9 to TRBJ1-1; 7 bases line up with TRBD1. V shed 2 bases, J shed 1 base, and the junction held 5 bases outside the gene matches. This CDR3 is 15 amino acids long. Germline CDR1 and CDR2: SGDLS and YYNGEE. CDR3 region: CASSVGTATNTEAFF. The CDR3 DNA reads as TGTGCCAGCAGCGTGGGGACAGCTACGAACACTGAAGCTTTCTTT. Filled out from reference TRBV9 and TRBJ1-1, the complete variable domain reads DSGVTQTPKHLITATGQRVTLRCSPRSGDLSVYWYQQSLDQGLQFLIQYYNGEERAKGNILERFSAQQFPDLHSELNLSSLELGDSALYFCASSVGTATNTEAFFGQGTRLTVV.

This clonotype has only a few counts. The V gene is TRBV7-7, the J gene TRBJ2-2; TRBD1 agrees at 10 bases. CDR1 is SSHAT, CDR2 FNYEAQ, per germline (reference sequence). The V gene end was trimmed by 5 bases and the J gene end by 6 bases; junction bases not matched to a gene: 12. The CDR3 loop spans 17 amino acids. The CDR3 loop reads CASSPVGDRGWAGELFF. CDR3 DNA sequence: TGTGCCAGCAGCCCCGTAGGGGACAGGGGTTGGGCCGGGGAGCTGTTTTTT.

The sample holds a few counts of this clonotype. This chain links TRBV6-2 or TRBV6-3 with TRBJ2-1, with 9 bases lining up with TRBD2. Germline assignment: CDR1 MNHEY and CDR2 SVGEGT. The CDR3 covers 15 residues. The junction had 10 bases not matched to a gene; V was cut back by 5 bases and J by 8 bases. The CDR3 DNA follows: TGTGCCAGCAGTGACGGGGGCGGGGGGGCCGATGAGCAGTTCTTC. It specifies CASSDGGGGADEQFF.

This clonotype came up a few times. The CDR3 nucleotides are TGTGCCAGCAGCTTAAATCCGGGGGCGCCTTACGAGCAGTACTTC. Translating it yields CASSLNPGAPYEQYF. This chain links TRBV7-2 with TRBJ2-7; D is perhaps TRBD1 or TRBD2 (6 bases each). The CDR3 has 15 residues. Deletions cut 2 bases from V and 4 bases from J, with 15 bases between. Germline V CDR1 and CDR2: SGHTA, FQGNSA.

This chain uses TRBV20-1 with TRBJ2-5; weak D call: TRBD1 (5 bases). There are 14 residues in the CDR3. The ends were cut back, 6 bases at V and 0 bases at J, with 14 bases in the middle. Germline CDR1 reads DFQATT; CDR2 reads SNEGSKA (reference sequence). The CDR3 region has the DNA TGCAGTGCGCCTCCAGGGAATAACCAAGAGACCCAGTACTTC. Protein product: CSAPPGNNQETQYF.

This sequence joins TRBV29-1 and TRBJ1-1; D uncertain. CDR1 is SQVTM and CDR2 is ANQGSEA in the germline V gene. The CDR3 runs to 11 residues. The V end was cut by 4 bases, the J end by 6 bases, with 9 bases between. CDR3 region: CSVAERSEAFF. DNA for the CDR3: TGCAGCGTTGCCGAACGGTCTGAAGCTTTCTTT.

This clonotype was picked up many times. This rearrangement joins TRBV7-9 to TRBJ2-5; possibly TRBD2 for D (5 bases). Trimming removed 5 bases from V and 5 bases from J, with 12 bases in between. Germline V gene lookup returns CDR1 SEHNR and CDR2 FQNEAQ (reference sequence). The CDR3 length is 13 residues. The CDR3 is CASSPTMSETQYF. The CDR3 DNA sequence: TGTGCCAGCAGCCCGACTATGTCGGAGACCCAGTACTTC.

This sequence joins TRBV7-2 and TRBJ2-7; the D is unclear. Germline V gene sequence: CDR1 SGHTA, CDR2 FQGNSA. There are 12 residues in the CDR3. V gave up 3 bases and J gave up 7 bases, with 10 bases separating them. CDR3 in amino acids: CASSLTGSEQYV. The CDR3 nucleotides are TGTGCCAGCAGCTTGACTGGCTCTGAGCAGTACGTC.

Ten or more counts support this clonotype. The chain is built from TRBV11-2 and TRBJ2-5, with 8 nucleotides matching TRBD1. CDR3 length: 18 residues. CDR1 is SGHAT and CDR2 is FQNNGV in the germline V gene. The V and J ends lost 0 bases and 6 bases, in that order; junction bases with no gene match: 15. The CDR3 reads CASSLEAGGVGNSQTQYF. Written as DNA, the CDR3 is TGTGCCAGCAGCTTAGAGGCAGGGGGCGTGGGTAATTCTCAGACCCAGTACTTC.

This clonotype has ten or more counts. The rearrangement uses TRBV5-5 and TRBJ2-7; D unresolved. Trimming took 0 bases from V and 1 from J, leaving 8 bases between them. Germline CDR1 is SGHKS and CDR2 is YYEKEE (reference sequence). The CDR3 extends over 14 amino acids. CDR3: CASSLVMESYEQYV. As DNA, the CDR3 is TGTGCCAGCAGCTTGGTAATGGAGTCCTACGAGCAGTACGTC.

There are many counts of this clonotype. The V gene is TRBV7-6, the J gene TRBJ1-3; no reliable D call. V was shortened by 5 bases and J by 1 base, with 9 bases between the two germline ends. CDR1 and CDR2 from the germline V gene are SGHVS and FNYEAQ. The CDR3 is 14 residues long. This CDR3 reads CASSPQTSGNTIYF. CDR3 DNA sequence: TGTGCCAGCAGCCCCCAGACTTCTGGAAACACCATATATTTT.

The V call is TRBV5-5, the J call TRBJ2-1; 7 bases agree with TRBD1. The length of the CDR3 is 15 residues. V was clipped by 3 bases and J by 10 bases; unmatched bases: 13. The germline V gene encodes CDR1 SGHKS and CDR2 YYEKEE (reference sequence). CDR3 nucleotide sequence: TGTGCCAGCAGCTGGAGACAGGGTTCGAAGTCGGAGCAGTTCTTC. It is translated as CASSWRQGSKSEQFF.

This clonotype was seen a single time. V usage is TRBV4-3 and J usage is TRBJ2-2; tentatively, D is TRBD1 (5 bases). Germline CDR1 and CDR2: LGHNA and YSLEER. Between the trimmed V and J ends, which lost 3 bases and 8 bases, there was a span of 16 bases. The CDR3 sequence is 15 residues long. The CDR3 region has the DNA TGCGCCAGCAGCCACCAACAGGACCCTGGGGGGGAGCTGTTTTTT. Translation gives CASSHQQDPGGELFF.

This clonotype was seen a handful of times. The V and J genes are TRBV6-2 or TRBV6-3 and TRBJ1-2; D is unresolved. V lost 6 bases and J 0 bases, leaving 11 bases between the germline ends. Germline CDR1 reads MNHEY; CDR2 reads SVGEGT. The CDR3 length is 14 residues. CDR3 residues: CASRDPSTNYGYTF. The CDR3 bases are TGTGCCAGCAGGGATCCATCCACTAACTATGGCTACACCTTC.

This clonotype was observed a few times. The rearrangement links TRBV5-1 to TRBJ1-4; TRBD1 might be the D (5 bases). The V gene's germline CDR1 is SGHRS and CDR2 YFSETQ. With 4 bases removed from V and 3 bases from J, the gap between germline ends came to 13 bases. The CDR3 has 15 amino acids. CDR3 residues: CASSEGPAANEKLFF. The CDR3 DNA sequence: TGCGCCAGCAGCGAGGGACCCGCGGCTAATGAAAAACTGTTTTTT.

To note about this clonotype: A junction boundary mismatches the germline segment, possibly from a read error. The chain recombines TRBV9 with TRBJ2-1; no clear D. The CDR3 runs to 13 residues. Germline lookup yields CDR1 SGDLS and CDR2 YYNGEE. DNA of the CDR3: TGTGCCAGCAGCTTCCAACCTGGCGTATTCCCCGCCTTC. Its translation is CASSFQPGVFPAF.